A selection of T cell receptor beta chains follows, all from one sample in a study of tumor-infiltrating lymphocytes in primary liver carcinoma. MiXCR was run by TCRdb on the multiplex PCR reads, yielding one entry per CDR3 protein. The data show 310,000 or so distinct CDR3 sequences, approximately 54% seen once. The specimen sequenced was peripheral blood. The receptors derive from a woman aged 30 to 39 with primary liver carcinoma and hepatitis B virus infection. The CDR3 runs from the conserved cysteine through the conserved F or W. Each record gives: clone size, V gene, D gene, J gene, CDR3 protein, CDR3 DNA. D genes are given only for firm matches. Some rows mark clone size as missing; the rest say once, few, many or name a class of expanded clone.

once	TRBV12-3/TRBV12-4	.	TRBJ1-5	CASSSASRYTDTQHF	TGTGCCAGCAGTTCGGCCTCGAGATACACTGATACGCAGCATTTT
.	TRBV4-3	.	TRBJ2-5	CASNHTGKQETQYF	TGCGCCAGCAATCACACTGGAAAACAAGAGACCCAGTACTTC
.	TRBV4-3	.	TRBJ1-2	CASNQDFSNPLWGYTF	TGCGCCAGCAACCAAGATTTTAGCAATCCGCTATGGGGCTACACCTTC
few	TRBV7-9	TRBD2	TRBJ2-1	CASSPGTSSHNEQFF	TGTGCCAGCAGCCCTGGGACTAGCAGCCACAATGAGCAGTTCTTC
few	TRBV12-3/TRBV12-4	.	TRBJ2-1	CASSLGTVVGHRGQFF	TGTGCCAGCAGTTTAGGTACGGTCGTCGGGCATCGGGGGCAGTTCTTC
few	TRBV12-3/TRBV12-4	TRBD1	TRBJ1-1	CASSSYGTGLNTEAFF	TGTGCCAGCAGTTCCTATGGGACAGGGTTGAACACTGAAGCTTTCTTT
.	TRBV7-9	TRBD2	TRBJ2-7	CASIPRAGLAPFYEQYF	TGTGCCAGCATACCCCGCGCGGGACTAGCGCCTTTCTACGAGCAGTACTTC
few	TRBV6-2/TRBV6-3	TRBD2	TRBJ2-1	CASSYSSRPGLAVWGQFF	TGTGCCAGCAGTTACTCGAGCAGGCCGGGACTAGCGGTGTGGGGGCAGTTCTTC
few	TRBV4-1	TRBD2	TRBJ2-3	CASSQGAGPSTDTQYF	TGCGCCAGCAGCCAAGGAGCGGGACCCAGCACAGATACGCAGTATTTT
.	TRBV29-1	.	TRBJ2-7	CSAKQSSYEQYF	TGCAGCGCAAAACAGAGCTCCTACGAGCAGTACTTC
many	TRBV11-3	.	TRBJ2-1	CASSPRDGTTYNEQFF	TGTGCCAGCAGCCCTCGTGACGGGACCACCTACAATGAGCAGTTCTTC
many	TRBV6-5	TRBD1	TRBJ1-4	CASRGTGGGEKLFF	TGTGCCAGCAGGGGGACAGGGGGAGGTGAAAAACTGTTTTTT
.	TRBV5-6	.	TRBJ2-6	CASSLVVSSGANVLTF	TGTGCCAGCAGCTTGGTGGTCAGCTCTGGGGCCAACGTCCTGACTTTC
once	TRBV4-3	TRBD1	TRBJ2-1	CTSSQEADRGYNEQFF	TGCACCAGCAGCCAAGAGGCGGACAGGGGCTACAATGAGCAGTTCTTC
.	TRBV11-2	.	TRBJ2-1	CASSLDLKSSGLFVREQFF	TGTGCCAGCAGCTTAGATCTTAAGTCGTCTGGCCTCTTCGTTAGAGAGCAGTTCTTC
.	TRBV30	.	TRBJ2-6	CAWTGGKTSGANVLTF	TGTGCCTGGACCGGCGGGAAGACCTCTGGGGCCAACGTCCTGACTTTC
once	TRBV24-1	.	TRBJ2-5	CATSDPDFQETQYF	TGTGCCACCAGTGATCCCGACTTCCAAGAGACCCAGTACTTC
.	TRBV4-1	TRBD2	TRBJ2-3	CASSQGAGPSTDTQFF	TGCGCCAGCAGCCAAGGAGCGGGACCCAGCACAGATACGCAGTTTTTT
few	TRBV6-6	.	TRBJ1-5	CASRDQQAGGNQPQHF	TGTGCCAGCAGAGATCAACAGGCTGGGGGCAATCAGCCCCAGCATTTT
.	TRBV6-2/TRBV6-3	TRBD1	TRBJ2-3	CASNRGPPGTDTQYF	TGTGCCAGCAACAGGGGACCGCCGGGCACAGATACGCAGTATTTT
many	TRBV11-2	.	TRBJ2-3	CASSTSAGDTQYF	TGTGCCAGCAGCACGAGCGCAGGTGATACGCAGTATTTT
.	TRBV12-5	TRBD2	TRBJ2-3	CASGPDGGNTGTEYF	TGTGCTAGTGGTCCCGACGGGGGGAACACAGGTACGGAGTATTTT
many	TRBV12-3/TRBV12-4	.	TRBJ2-7	CASSLDAESYEQYF	TGTGCCAGCAGTTTGGACGCGGAATCCTACGAGCAGTACTTC
.	TRBV30	.	TRBJ1-3	CAWIVGNTIYF	TGTGCCTGGATAGTTGGAAACACCATATATTTT
once	TRBV5-4	TRBD1	TRBJ2-5	CASSLDPGGTGRSQYF	TGTGCCAGCAGCTTGGATCCAGGGGGCACGGGACGATCTCAGTACTTC
many	TRBV29-1	TRBD1	TRBJ1-2	CSVDGTDTYGYTF	TGCAGCGTTGATGGGACAGATACTTATGGCTACACCTTC
.	TRBV4-1	TRBD1	TRBJ1-5	CASSQPSQGGSQPQHF	TGCGCCAGCAGCCAACCCTCACAGGGGGGGAGTCAGCCCCAGCATTTT
few	TRBV6-1	.	TRBJ2-1	CASSDYGRTNNEQFF	TGTGCCAGCAGTGATTATGGACGGACTAACAATGAGCAGTTCTTC